This TCR beta chain was recorded in a study of CD8 T cells in Susac syndrome. At the level of the study: At the time their blood was drawn, patients with Susac syndrome were either therapy-naive, on corticosteroids (with some of them also receiving intravenous immunoglobulin), or on intravenous immunoglobulin alone.

The CDR3 loop spans 17 amino acids. With 6 bases removed from V and 4 bases from J, the gap between germline ends came to 22 bases. Per the germline V gene, CDR1 is SEHNR and CDR2 is FQNEAQ (reference sequence). Reverse transcription of 0.5 to 1 ug RNA was performed with random hexamers. MiXCR was run by TCRdb on the immunoSEQ multiplex PCR reads, yielding one entry per CDR3 protein. The table includes about 85,000 distinct CDR3 sequences, more than 85% detected once. The rearrangement joins TRBV7-9 to TRBJ1-3; the D gene is possibly TRBD1 (5 bases). The clonotype comes from a human donor with Susac syndrome. Sequencing used CD8+ T cells from PBMCs. DNA of the CDR3: TGTGCCAGCAGTTTCCAGGATGATTGGAGGGACGGAAACACCATATATTTT. Its translation: CASSFQDDWRDGNTIYF.